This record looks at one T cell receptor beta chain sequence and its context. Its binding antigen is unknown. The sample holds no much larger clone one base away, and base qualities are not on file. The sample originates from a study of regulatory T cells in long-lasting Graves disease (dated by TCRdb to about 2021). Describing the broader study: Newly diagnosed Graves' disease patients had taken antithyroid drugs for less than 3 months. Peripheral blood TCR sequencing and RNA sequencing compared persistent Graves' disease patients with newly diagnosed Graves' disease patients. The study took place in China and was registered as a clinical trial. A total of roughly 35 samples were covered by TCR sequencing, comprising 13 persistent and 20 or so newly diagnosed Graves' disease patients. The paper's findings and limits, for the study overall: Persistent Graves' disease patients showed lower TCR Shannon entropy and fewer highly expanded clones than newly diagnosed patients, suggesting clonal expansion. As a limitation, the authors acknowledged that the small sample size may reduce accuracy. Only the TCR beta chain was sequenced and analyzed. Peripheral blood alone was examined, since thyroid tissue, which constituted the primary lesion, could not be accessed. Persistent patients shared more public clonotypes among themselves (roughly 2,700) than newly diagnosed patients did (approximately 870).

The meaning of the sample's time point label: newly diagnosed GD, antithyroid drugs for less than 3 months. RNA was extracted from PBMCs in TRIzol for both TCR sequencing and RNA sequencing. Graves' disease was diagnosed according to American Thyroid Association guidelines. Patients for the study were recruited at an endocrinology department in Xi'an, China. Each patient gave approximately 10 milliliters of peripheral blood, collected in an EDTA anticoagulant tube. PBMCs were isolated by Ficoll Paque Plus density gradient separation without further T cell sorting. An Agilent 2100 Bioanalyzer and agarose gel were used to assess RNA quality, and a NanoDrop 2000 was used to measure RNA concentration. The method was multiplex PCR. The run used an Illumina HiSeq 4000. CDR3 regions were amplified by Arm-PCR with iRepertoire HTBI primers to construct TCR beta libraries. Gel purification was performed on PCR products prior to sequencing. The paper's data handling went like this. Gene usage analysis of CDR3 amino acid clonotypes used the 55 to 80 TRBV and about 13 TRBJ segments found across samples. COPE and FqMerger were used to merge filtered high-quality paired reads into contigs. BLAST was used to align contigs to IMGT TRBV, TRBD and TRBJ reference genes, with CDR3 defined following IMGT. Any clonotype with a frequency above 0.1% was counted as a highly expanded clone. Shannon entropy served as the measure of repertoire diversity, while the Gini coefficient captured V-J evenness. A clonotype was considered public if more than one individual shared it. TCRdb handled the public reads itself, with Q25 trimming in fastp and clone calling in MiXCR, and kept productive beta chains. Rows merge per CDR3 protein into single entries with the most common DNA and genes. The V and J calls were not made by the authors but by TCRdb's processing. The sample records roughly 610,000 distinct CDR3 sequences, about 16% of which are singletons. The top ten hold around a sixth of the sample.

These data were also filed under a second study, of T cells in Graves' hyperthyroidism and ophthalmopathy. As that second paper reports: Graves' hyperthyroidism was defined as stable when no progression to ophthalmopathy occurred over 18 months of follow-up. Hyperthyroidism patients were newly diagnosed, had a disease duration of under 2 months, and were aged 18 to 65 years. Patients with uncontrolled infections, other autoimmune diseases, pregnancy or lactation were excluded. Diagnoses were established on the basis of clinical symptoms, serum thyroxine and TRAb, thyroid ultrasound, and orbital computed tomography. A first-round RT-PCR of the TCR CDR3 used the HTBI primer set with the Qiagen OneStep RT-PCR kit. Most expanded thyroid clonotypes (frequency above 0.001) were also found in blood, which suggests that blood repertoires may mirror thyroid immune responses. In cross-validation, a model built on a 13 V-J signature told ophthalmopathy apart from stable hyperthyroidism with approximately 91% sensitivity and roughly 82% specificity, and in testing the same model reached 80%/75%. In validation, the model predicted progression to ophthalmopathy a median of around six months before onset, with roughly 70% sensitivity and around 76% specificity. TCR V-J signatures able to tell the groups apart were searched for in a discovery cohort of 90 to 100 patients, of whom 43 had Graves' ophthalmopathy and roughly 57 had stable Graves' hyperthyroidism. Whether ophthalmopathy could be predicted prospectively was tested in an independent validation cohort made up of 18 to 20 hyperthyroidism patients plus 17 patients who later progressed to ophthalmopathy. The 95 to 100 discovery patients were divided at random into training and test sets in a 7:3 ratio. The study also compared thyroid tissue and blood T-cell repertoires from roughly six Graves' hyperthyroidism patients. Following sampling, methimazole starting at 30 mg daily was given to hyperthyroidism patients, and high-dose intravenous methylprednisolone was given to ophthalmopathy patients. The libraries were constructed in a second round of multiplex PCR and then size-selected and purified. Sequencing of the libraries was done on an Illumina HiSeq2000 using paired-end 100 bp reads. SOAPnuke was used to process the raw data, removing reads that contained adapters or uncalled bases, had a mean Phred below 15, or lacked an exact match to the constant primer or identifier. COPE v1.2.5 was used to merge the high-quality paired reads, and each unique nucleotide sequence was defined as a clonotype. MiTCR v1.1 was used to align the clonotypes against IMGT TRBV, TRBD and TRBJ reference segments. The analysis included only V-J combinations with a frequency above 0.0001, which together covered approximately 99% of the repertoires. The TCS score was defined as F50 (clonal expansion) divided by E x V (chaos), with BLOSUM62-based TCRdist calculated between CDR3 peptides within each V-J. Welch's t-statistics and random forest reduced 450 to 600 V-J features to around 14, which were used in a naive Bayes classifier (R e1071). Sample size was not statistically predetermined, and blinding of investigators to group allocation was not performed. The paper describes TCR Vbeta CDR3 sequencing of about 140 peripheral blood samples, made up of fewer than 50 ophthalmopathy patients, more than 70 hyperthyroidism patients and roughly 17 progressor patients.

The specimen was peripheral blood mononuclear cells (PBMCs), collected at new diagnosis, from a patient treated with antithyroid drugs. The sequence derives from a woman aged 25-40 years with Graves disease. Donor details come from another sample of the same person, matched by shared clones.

The DNA sequence is given as TGTGCCAGTATTTCGAGGGATAGCAATCAGCCCCAGCATTTT. This is translated as CASISRDSNQPQHF. The rearranged segments are TRBV19 and TRBJ1-5, with no D gene named confidently. Its CDR3 holds 14 amino acids, cysteine through phenylalanine. Only the CDR3 region is kept as DNA, spanning 42 bases read in frame from base 1. V lost 7 bases and J lost 0 bases; the stretch between them is 10 bases long. CDR1 and CDR2, per the germline V gene (reference sequence), are LNHDA and SQIVND.